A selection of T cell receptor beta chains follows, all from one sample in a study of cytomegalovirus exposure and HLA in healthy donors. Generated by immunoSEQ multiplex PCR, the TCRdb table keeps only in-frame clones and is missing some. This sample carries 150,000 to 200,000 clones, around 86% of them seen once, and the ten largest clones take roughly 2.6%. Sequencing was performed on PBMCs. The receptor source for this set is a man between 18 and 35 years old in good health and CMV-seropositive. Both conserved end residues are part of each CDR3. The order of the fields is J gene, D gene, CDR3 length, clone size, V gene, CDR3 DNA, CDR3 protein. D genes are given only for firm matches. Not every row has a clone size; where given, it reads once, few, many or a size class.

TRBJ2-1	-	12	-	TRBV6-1	TGTGCCAGCAGTTTTACAGGGAATGAGCAGTTCTTC	CASSFTGNEQFF
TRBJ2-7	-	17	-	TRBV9	TGTGCCAGCAGCCACCCCCGATTAGGCAGGGCCACAGACGAGCAGTACTTC	CASSHPRLGRATDEQYF
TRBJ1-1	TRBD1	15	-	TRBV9	TGTGCCAGCAGCGTAGGGAGGGGGCGTGCTACTGAAGCTTTCTTT	CASSVGRGRATEAFF
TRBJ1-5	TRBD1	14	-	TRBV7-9	TGTGCCAGCAGCCCCGGGACAGGGTTTCAGCCCCAGCATTTT	CASSPGTGFQPQHF
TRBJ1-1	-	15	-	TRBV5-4	TGTGCCAGCAGCTTTGAATGGTCAGGGGCCCTCGAAGCTTTCTTT	CASSFEWSGALEAFF
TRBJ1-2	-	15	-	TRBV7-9	TGTGCCAGCAGCTTAGGGGGAGCGAATAACTATGGCTACACCTTC	CASSLGGANNYGYTF
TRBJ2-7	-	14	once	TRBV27	TGTGCCAGCAGTCCCCGGGGGATCTCCTACGAGCAGTACTTC	CASSPRGISYEQYF
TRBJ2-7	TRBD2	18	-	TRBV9	TGTGCCAGCAGAGCACTCGGAGTAAAGCGGGAGTGTACCTACGAGCAGTACTTC	CASRALGVKRECTYEQYF
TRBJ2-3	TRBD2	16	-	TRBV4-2	TGTGCCAGCAGAGGGAGCGAAGCGGGGGCCACAGATACGCAGTATTTT	CASRGSEAGATDTQYF
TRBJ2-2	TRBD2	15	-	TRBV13	TGTGCCAGTCGGGAGGCGGGGGTGAACACCGGGGAGCTGTTTTTT	CASREAGVNTGELFF
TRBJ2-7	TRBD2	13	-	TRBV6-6	TGTGCCAGCAGTTACCCGGGAGGTTACGAGCAGTACTTC	CASSYPGGYEQYF
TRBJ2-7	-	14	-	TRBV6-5	TGTGCCAGCAGCCCGGGGAACCGTGGGTACGAGCAGTACTTC	CASSPGNRGYEQYF
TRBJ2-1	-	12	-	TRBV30	TGTGCCTGGAGGGACAGACACAATGAGCAGTTCTTC	CAWRDRHNEQFF
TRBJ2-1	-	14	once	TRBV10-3	TGTGCCATCAGTGGAGGAGACACCGGGGGTGAGCAGTTCTTC	CAISGGDTGGEQFF
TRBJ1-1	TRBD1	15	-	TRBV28	TGTGCCAGCAGTTCGCTGACAGGGGGCGGCCCTGAAGCTTTCTTT	CASSSLTGGGPEAFF
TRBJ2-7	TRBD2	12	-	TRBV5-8	TGTGCCAGCCGTATTCAGGGAGGGGAGCAGTACTTC	CASRIQGGEQYF
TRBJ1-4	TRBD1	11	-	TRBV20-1	TGCAGTGCCCTACAGGGGTTTCGGCTGTTTTTT	CSALQGFRLFF
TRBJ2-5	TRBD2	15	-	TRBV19	TGTGCCAGTAGTCCGGGACTAGCGGGGGAAGAGACCCAGTACTTC	CASSPGLAGEETQYF
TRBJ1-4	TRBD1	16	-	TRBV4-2	TGTGCCAGCAGGGGTTCCGCGGACAGGGTGGGTGAAAAACTGTTTTTT	CASRGSADRVGEKLFF
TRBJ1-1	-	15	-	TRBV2	TGTGCCAGCAGTCCTTGGGGGGAGGTTTTCACTGAAGCTTTCTTT	CASSPWGEVFTEAFF
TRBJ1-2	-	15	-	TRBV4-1	TGCGCCAGCAGCCAATCCCCAGGGGTGGGCTATGGCTACACCTTC	CASSQSPGVGYGYTF
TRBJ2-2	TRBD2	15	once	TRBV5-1	TGCGCCAGCAGCATTGTAGCGGGGAACACCGGGGAGCTGTTTTTT	CASSIVAGNTGELFF
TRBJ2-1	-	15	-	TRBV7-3	TGTGCCAGCAGCTTAATAGTGGCGACGGGTGAAGAGCAGTTCTTC	CASSLIVATGEEQFF